This T cell receptor beta chain came from a study of cytomegalovirus exposure and HLA in healthy donors. Trimming removed 6 bases from V and 4 bases from J, with 12 bases in between. Germline V gene data show CDR1 as MNHEY and CDR2 as SMNVEV (reference sequence). The length of the CDR3 is 13 residues. Primers: 60 Vbeta forward and 13 Jbeta reverse. Clones were sequenced by immunoSEQ multiplex PCR, and TCRdb holds only the in-frame ones, with some missing. The table records under 250,000 clones, roughly 85% of them present only once. Details on this clone: Its antigen is still unknown.

Study outcomes and limitations: It was only CMV serostatus that was available as immune exposure information. Among TCR sequences, most were rare, though some public TCRs appeared in many donors. There were 150 to 200 TCR beta chains listed as cytomegalovirus-associated.

The chain joins TRBV27 to TRBJ1-2, with D maybe TRBD1 (5 bases). The sample consisted of PBMCs. The receptor was derived from a girl aged 2 to 9 in good health and CMV-seronegative. CDR3 nucleotides: TGTGCCAGCAGGTCGGGGGGAGTCTATGGCTACACCTTC. Translation gives CASRSGGVYGYTF.